A single sample is the source of the 23 T cell receptor beta chains below, sequenced in a study of T cells after yellow fever vaccination (dated by TCRdb to between 2017 and 2020). The sample's treatment or condition label, decoded: live attenuated yellow fever vaccine strain. Library generation was performed with 5' RACE. Sequencing was carried out with an Illumina HiSeq 2500. TCRdb redid the processing of the public reads, applying fastp at Q25 and MiXCR, and retained in-frame beta chains. For every CDR3 protein sequence, its rows merge into one entry that carries the most common genes and DNA. This sample comprises approximately 580,000 distinct CDR3 sequences, around 17% of them detected only once. The ten largest clonotypes hold around a sixth of the sample. The starting material was PBMCs, obtained roughly 5 days after the first yellow fever vaccination. The receptors stem from a man younger than 35 who received the YFV17D yellow fever vaccine.

The chain carries TRBV4-3 and TRBJ2-1, with 10 bases identical to TRBD2. Trimming at V came to 1 base and at J to 9 bases, leaving 9 bases not matched to a gene. CDR3 size: 16 residues. Germline CDR1 reads LGHNA; CDR2 reads YSLEER. Written as DNA, the CDR3 is TGCGCCAGCAGCCAAGCCCCACTAGCGGGGTCAGGTGAGCAGTTCTTC. It encodes CASSQAPLAGSGEQFF.

This chain joins TRBV7-2 and TRBJ2-5, with TRBD2 as a possible D gene (6 bases). Trimming took 5 bases from V and 2 from J, leaving 12 bases between them. CDR3 length: 14 residues. The germline V gene has CDR1 SGHTA and CDR2 FQGNSA. The CDR3 DNA is TGTGCCAGCAGCCGGGTAGCGGATCAAGAGACCCAGTACTTC. It is translated as CASSRVADQETQYF.

This clonotype was observed at least ten times. The chain couples TRBV20-1 to TRBJ2-3; D is undetermined. Trimming took off 6 bases at V and 2 bases at J, with 9 bases between the two ends. Germline lookup yields CDR1 DFQATT and CDR2 SNEGSKA (reference sequence). The CDR3 has 12 amino acids. The CDR3 DNA reads as TGCAGTGCAACGGACCTCACAGATACGCAGTATTTT. This codes for CSATDLTDTQYF.

A few counts support this clonotype. The chain has TRBV4-2 and TRBJ2-1; the D is unclear. Germline V gene sequence: CDR1 LGHNA, CDR2 YNFKEQ. Trimming shortened V by 0 bases and J by 4 bases, and 10 bases separated the two germline ends. This CDR3 has 15 residues. This CDR3 reads CASSQDIGSYNEQFF. In nucleotides, the CDR3 is TGTGCCAGCAGCCAAGATATTGGGTCATACAATGAGCAGTTCTTC.

This clonotype was found a few times. This chain joins TRBV6-2 or TRBV6-3 and TRBJ2-1; TRBD2 is a possible D gene (6 bases). Germline V gene sequence: CDR1 MNHEY, CDR2 SVGEGT. CDR3 length equals 14 residues. V was trimmed by 7 bases and J by 4 bases, leaving 14 bases between them. The CDR3 sequence: CASNRGGIYNEQFF. The CDR3, as DNA: TGTGCCAGCAATAGAGGCGGGATTTACAATGAGCAGTTCTTC.

The rearrangement joins TRBV5-4 to TRBJ2-1; no definite D call. Trimming left V 2 bases short and J 8 bases short, with 11 bases between. The CDR3 totals 13 residues. Germline V lookup: CDR1 SGHNT, CDR2 YYREEE (reference sequence). CDR3 loop: CASSLTGRDEQFF. Here the CDR3 DNA reads TGTGCCAGCAGCTTAACTGGTCGGGATGAGCAGTTCTTC.

This chain links TRBV24-1 with TRBJ2-2, with D possibly TRBD1 on 6 matching bases. This CDR3 is 16 amino acids long. Trimming stripped 0 bases from V and 2 bases from J, with 9 bases between. CDR1 is KGHDR, CDR2 SFDVKD, per germline. The CDR3 coding sequence is TGTGCCACCAGTGATTTGGGGGACACTAACACCGGGGAGCTGTTTTTT. Translating it yields CATSDLGDTNTGELFF.

In this sample, this clonotype turned up a few times. The chain recombines TRBV24-1 with TRBJ2-3, with D perhaps assigned TRBD1 or TRBD2 (7 bases each). The CDR3 totals 14 residues. V was pared by 7 bases and J by 4 bases, with 14 bases between. Germline V lookup: CDR1 KGHDR, CDR2 SFDVKD. The CDR3 is CATRESGGADTQYF. The CDR3 nucleotides read TGTGCCACCAGAGAATCAGGGGGGGCAGATACGCAGTATTTT.

The chain has TRBV11-1 and TRBJ2-7; TRBD1 aligns across 8 bases. The CDR3 spans 18 residues. Germline lookup yields CDR1 SGHAT and CDR2 FQDESV (reference sequence). V dropped 5 bases and J dropped 1; count of bases not matched to a gene: 16. As DNA, the CDR3 is TGTGCCAGCAGCCGGATCCGAGACAGGGGACGGTGGTCCTACGAGCAGTACGTC. Amino acids: CASSRIRDRGRWSYEQYV.

A few counts support this clonotype. J is TRBJ2-1 and V is TRBV6-1; tentatively, D is TRBD2 (5 bases). The CDR3 is 15 residues long. V lost 5 bases, J lost 0 bases, and 11 bases lay in between. From germline, CDR1 is MNHNS and CDR2 SASEGT. The CDR3, as DNA: TGTGCCAGCAGTCCTCCGGGATACTCCTACAATGAGCAGTTCTTC. Translated: CASSPPGYSYNEQFF.

The J gene is TRBJ2-3, the V gene TRBV4-2; D remains unclear. V was shortened by 1 base and J by 0 bases, with 8 bases between the two germline ends. This CDR3 is built from 15 residues. Germline CDR1 is LGHNA and CDR2 is YNFKEQ. Here the CDR3 reads CASSQGESSTDTQYF. The CDR3 coding sequence is TGTGCCAGCAGCCAAGGGGAATCTAGCACAGATACGCAGTATTTT.

The sample holds a few counts of this clonotype. The chain carries TRBV5-1 and TRBJ2-5, with TRBD1 matching 11 bases. V shed 4 bases and J 5 bases; nucleotides not matched to a gene: 7. The CDR3 consists of 15 residues. CDR1 SGHRS and CDR2 YFSETQ come from the germline V gene. CDR3 DNA: TGCGCCAGCAGCCTCGGGACAGGGGGTTCGGAGACCCAGTACTTC. It is translated as CASSLGTGGSETQYF.

This clonotype was picked up a small number of times. V usage is TRBV20-1 and J usage is TRBJ1-6; 8 nucleotides align to TRBD1. The CDR3 is made up of 14 amino acids. Unmatched junction bases numbered 6, after V lost 3 bases and J lost 8 bases. Germline-derived CDR1 and CDR2 are DFQATT and SNEGSKA (reference sequence). The CDR3 coding sequence is TGCAGTGCTAGCTCGGACAGGGAGCATTCACCCCTCCACTTT. Translation: CSASSDREHSPLHF.

In its sample, this clonotype was seen a few times. In this CDR3 the conserved last residue, phenylalanine or tryptophan, is missing, so a read error is likely. The DNA is omitted, as the CDR3 cannot be located on it reliably, and the CDR3 follows TCRdb's listing. This rearrangement joins TRBV19 to TRBJ2-7; the table's TRBD1 call for D was not verified on the DNA. The CDR3 length equals 10 residues, ends included. Germline V lookup: CDR1 LNHDA, CDR2 SQIVND (reference sequence). The chain's CDR3 is CASSISGGRG.

Details on this clonotype: A much bigger clone sits one base away, suggesting this may be a read error. This chain links TRBV7-2 with TRBJ2-1, with D maybe TRBD2 (6 bases). CDR3 length: 11 amino acids. The V gene's germline CDR1 is SGHTA and CDR2 FQGNSA. The CDR3 sequence: CANSQTSEQFF. DNA for the CDR3: TGTGCCAACAGCCAGACTAGTGAGCAGTTCTTC.

This clonotype was seen repeatedly, ten times or more. This rearrangement joins TRBV7-9 to TRBJ2-1, with 13 nucleotides matching TRBD2. The V gene end was trimmed by 5 bases and the J gene end by 7 bases; junction bases not matched to a gene: 8. Germline V CDR1 and CDR2: SEHNR, FQNEAQ (reference sequence). This CDR3 is built from 16 residues. The CDR3 reads CASSTLTSGGYNEQFF. The CDR3 region has the DNA TGTGCCAGCAGCACGCTGACTAGCGGGGGGTATAATGAGCAGTTCTTC.

In this sample, this clonotype turned up a few times. The chain is built from TRBV7-9 and TRBJ1-1; 9 bases align to TRBD1. Trimming cost V 1 base and J 5 bases; bases outside gene matches: 5. Germline V gene data show CDR1 as SEHNR and CDR2 as FQNEAQ (reference sequence). The CDR3 loop spans 15 amino acids. DNA for the CDR3: TGTGCCAGCAGCTTAGGACAGGGGGGAACGACTGAAGCTTTCTTT. Translated, it gives CASSLGQGGTTEAFF.

This clonotype showed up just a few times. This chain connects TRBV10-3 to TRBJ1-6, with D unclear. This CDR3 contains 14 residues. In germline, CDR1 is ENHRY, CDR2 SYGVKD. V shed 11 bases and J shed 0 bases, with 11 bases lying between them. This CDR3 is CAHRGSSYNSPLHF. In nucleotides, the CDR3 is TGTGCCCACAGAGGGAGCTCCTATAATTCACCCCTCCACTTT.

The rearrangement links TRBV5-1 to TRBJ2-5; D gene unclear. The CDR3 sequence is 14 residues long. The germline CDR1 and CDR2 sequences are SGHRS and YFSETQ. Deletions cut 0 bases from V and 3 bases from J, with 9 bases between. The CDR3 DNA sequence: TGCGCCAGCAGCTTGGCGGCGAAAAAAGAGACCCAGTACTTC. As protein: CASSLAAKKETQYF.

This clonotype turned up a few times. The J gene is TRBJ2-7, the V gene TRBV5-6; no firm D call. V was clipped by 6 bases and J by 3 bases, with 16 bases between them. CDR3 length: 14 residues. Germline lookup yields CDR1 SGHDT and CDR2 YYEEEE. CDR3 sequence (DNA): TGTGCCAGCAAGCTTGGGCACAGAGACTACGAGCAGTACGTC. Protein: CASKLGHRDYEQYV.

A few counts support this clonotype. This chain joins TRBV29-1 and TRBJ2-1; 12 bases line up with TRBD2. Looked up from germline, CDR1 is SQVTM and CDR2 is ANQGSEA. Unmatched junction bases numbered 4, after V lost 2 bases and J lost 5 bases. CDR3 length: 15 amino acids. CDR3 region: CSVEKLAGGDNEQFF. DNA for the CDR3: TGCAGCGTTGAAAAGCTAGCGGGAGGGGACAATGAGCAGTTCTTC.

This clonotype was observed a few times. V gene TRBV19 combines with J gene TRBJ1-1; D unresolved. V was clipped by 3 bases and J by 5 bases, with 10 bases between them. Germline-derived CDR1 and CDR2 are LNHDA and SQIVND (reference sequence). The CDR3 has 13 residues. The CDR3 protein is CASSISAGTEAFF. The CDR3, as DNA: TGTGCCAGTAGTATTTCCGCAGGAACTGAAGCTTTCTTT.

The chain carries TRBV27 and TRBJ2-1; 12 bases fit TRBD2. CDR1 MNHEY and CDR2 SMNVEV come from the germline V gene (reference sequence). After removal of 4 bases from V and 3 bases from J, the junction contained 7 bases not matched to a gene. This CDR3 region has 17 residues. In DNA, the CDR3 is TGTGCCAGCAGTTCGCGCACTAGCGGGGGGCTCTACAATGAGCAGTTCTTC. As protein: CASSSRTSGGLYNEQFF.